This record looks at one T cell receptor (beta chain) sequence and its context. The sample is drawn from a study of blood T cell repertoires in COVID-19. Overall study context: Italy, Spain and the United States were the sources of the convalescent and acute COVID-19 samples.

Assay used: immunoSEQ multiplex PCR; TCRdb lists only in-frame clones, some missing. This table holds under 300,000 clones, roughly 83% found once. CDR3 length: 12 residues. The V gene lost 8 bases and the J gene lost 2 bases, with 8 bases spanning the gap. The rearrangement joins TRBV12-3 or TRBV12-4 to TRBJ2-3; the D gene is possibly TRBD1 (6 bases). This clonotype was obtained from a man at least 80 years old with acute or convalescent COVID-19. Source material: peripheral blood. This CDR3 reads CASQGLTDTQYF. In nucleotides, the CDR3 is TGTGCCAGCCAGGGGCTCACAGATACGCAGTATTTT.